One sample yielded the 16 T cell receptor beta chains listed below, sequenced in a study of long-term antiretroviral therapy in people with HIV. At survey level, the immunoSEQ assay was run in its v3.0 version. The protocol was immunoSEQ multiplex PCR, while the TCRdb copy is restricted to in-frame clones and leaves out a portion. This sample has tens of thousands of clones, with around 83% found just once. The starting material was unsorted PBMCs, obtained approximately 2.6 years after starting antiretroviral therapy. The receptors come from a man aged 35 to 55 with HIV.

This sequence joins TRBV5-1 and TRBJ1-5; no clear D. V gave up 2 bases and J gave up 4 bases, with 7 bases separating them. This CDR3 is 13 amino acids long. The germline V gene has CDR1 SGHRS and CDR2 YFSETQ. DNA of the CDR3: TGCGCCAGCAGCTTTGGGGTGAATCAGCCCCAGCATTTT. Protein product: CASSFGVNQPQHF. Full variable domain (remainder filled in from reference TRBV5-1 and TRBJ1-5): KAGVTQTPRYLIKTRGQQVTLSCSPISGHRSVSWYQQTPGQGLQFLFEYFSETQRNKGNFPGRFSGRQFSNSRSEMNVSTLELGDSALYLCASSFGVNQPQHFGDGTRLSIL.

The chain links TRBV15 to TRBJ1-5, with D uncertain. V was shortened by 5 bases and J by 7 bases, with 9 bases between the two germline ends. Germline lookup yields CDR1 LNHNV and CDR2 YYDKDF (reference sequence). The CDR3 runs to 12 residues. CDR3 sequence: CATSGQEQPQHF. For the CDR3, the DNA is TGTGCCACCAGCGGCCAGGAGCAGCCCCAGCATTTT.

The chain combines TRBV7-9 with TRBJ1-2; D ambiguous. V lost 1 base and J lost 6, with 3 bases in between. The CDR3 extends over 11 amino acids. Germline assignment: CDR1 SEHNR and CDR2 FQNEAQ (reference sequence). The CDR3 region is CASSLGNGYTF. The CDR3 DNA reads as TGTGCCAGCAGCTTAGGGAATGGCTACACCTTC.

The rearrangement uses TRBV6-4 and TRBJ1-5; D is undetermined. Trimming stripped 4 bases from V and 4 bases from J, with 8 bases between. Germline CDR1 and CDR2: MRHNA and SNTAGT. CDR3 length: 13 residues. The CDR3 loop reads CASSGELNQPQHF. As DNA, the CDR3 is TGTGCCAGCAGTGGAGAGTTAAATCAGCCCCAGCATTTT.

The V gene is TRBV28, the J gene TRBJ2-7, with D unclear. CDR1 and CDR2 from the germline V gene are MDHEN and SYDVKM. The CDR3 spans 14 residues. Trimming shortened V by 3 bases and J by 0 bases, and 9 bases separated the two germline ends. DNA for the CDR3: TGTGCCAGCAGTTTTGGGTCCCGCTCCTACGAGCAGTACTTC. Amino acid sequence: CASSFGSRSYEQYF.

J is TRBJ2-3 and V is TRBV29-1, with 11 bases that match TRBD2. Looked up from germline, CDR1 is SQVTM and CDR2 is ANQGSEA. This CDR3 region has 15 residues. After removal of 1 base from V and 4 bases from J, the junction contained 4 bases not matched to a gene. CDR3 in amino acids: CSVEGLAGGADTQYF. The CDR3 DNA reads as TGCAGCGTTGAAGGGCTAGCGGGAGGAGCAGATACGCAGTATTTT.

V usage is TRBV19 and J usage is TRBJ1-1, with D tentatively TRBD1 (6 bases). Germline CDR1 LNHDA, CDR2 SQIVND (reference sequence). The V end lost 5 bases, the J end lost 1 base, and 14 bases lay between the germline ends. The CDR3 length is 15 residues. The chain's CDR3 is CASSANRAENTEAFF. DNA of the CDR3: TGTGCCAGTAGTGCAAACAGGGCCGAGAACACTGAAGCTTTCTTT.

This clone was found once. The rearrangement uses TRBV9 and TRBJ1-2; 9 bases line up with TRBD1. The V gene's germline CDR1 is SGDLS and CDR2 YYNGEE. After removal of 0 bases from V and 4 bases from J, the junction contained 4 bases not matched to a gene. The length of the CDR3 is 15 residues. The DNA for the CDR3 is TGTGCCAGCAGCGTAGGTATGGGACAGGGCTATGGCTACACCTTC. This encodes CASSVGMGQGYGYTF.

The chain links TRBV5-1 to TRBJ2-4, with 7 bases aligning to TRBD2. Germline V lookup: CDR1 SGHRS, CDR2 YFSETQ. V gave up 0 bases and J gave up 6 bases; unmatched junction bases: 9. The CDR3 extends over 16 amino acids. The CDR3 loop reads CASSLAGGGPGNIQYF. In DNA, the CDR3 is TGCGCCAGCAGCTTGGCTGGGGGAGGGCCCGGAAACATTCAGTACTTC.

This chain connects TRBV4-3 to TRBJ2-2; TRBD1 might be the D (5 bases). The CDR3 has 15 residues. Trimming shortened V by 1 base and J by 5 bases, and 11 bases separated the two germline ends. Germline CDR1 LGHNA, CDR2 YSLEER. As DNA, the CDR3 is TGCGCCAGCAGCCAAGGCAGGGTGGAGACCGGGGAGCTGTTTTTT. The encoded protein is CASSQGRVETGELFF.

This chain uses TRBV5-1 with TRBJ1-6; maybe TRBD1 (5 bases). Germline values: CDR1 SGHRS, CDR2 YFSETQ. The CDR3 loop spans 16 amino acids. V was shortened by 2 bases and J by 8 bases, with 17 bases between the two germline ends. Written as DNA, the CDR3 is TGCGCCAGCAGCTTAGGGACGTCGGTGGGGGATTCACCCCTCCACTTT. This translates into CASSLGTSVGDSPLHF.

This chain joins TRBV7-7 and TRBJ2-7; 11 positions match TRBD1. CDR1 is SSHAT, CDR2 FNYEAQ, per germline (reference sequence). The trim removed 5 bases at V and 2 bases at J, leaving 5 bases unmatched. The CDR3 length is 15 residues. DNA for the CDR3: TGTGCCAGCAGCAAGGGACAGGGGGGAACCTACGAGCAGTACTTC. Residues: CASSKGQGGTYEQYF.

The chain combines TRBV6-6 with TRBJ1-2; D may be TRBD1 (5 bases). Germline CDR1 and CDR2: MNHNY and SVGAGI (reference sequence). CDR3 length: 11 residues. Trimming cost V 6 bases and J 9 bases, with 11 bases left between them. CDR3 bases: TGTGCCAGCAGCACGGACATACGCTACACCTTC. Residues: CASSTDIRYTF.

The chain is built from TRBV30 and TRBJ1-2; D perhaps matches TRBD1 (6 bases). This CDR3 has 12 amino acids. Deletions cut 8 bases from V and 8 bases from J, with 18 bases between. Germline V CDR1 and CDR2: GTSNPN, SVGIG (reference sequence). The CDR3 region has the DNA TGTGCCAGGGAGGTAGGGGGTGGAGGCTACACCTTC. Encoded protein: CAREVGGGGYTF.

This clone is a singleton in its sample. This chain joins TRBV4-3 and TRBJ2-7, with D possibly matching TRBD1 (6 bases). The CDR3 totals 15 residues. Germline CDR1 and CDR2: LGHNA and YSLEER. Trimming cost V 1 base and J 4 bases, with 14 bases left between them. DNA of the CDR3: TGCGCCAGCAGCCAAGGTCCGGGACAAGGATACGAGCAGTACTTC. Translation gives CASSQGPGQGYEQYF.

This clone was seen more than once but under ten times. This chain joins TRBV2 and TRBJ1-4; TRBD1 matches at 7 bases. Germline V gene data show CDR1 as SNHLY and CDR2 as FYNNEI. The V and J ends lost 6 bases and 2 bases, in that order; junction bases with no gene match: 9. The CDR3 spans 16 residues. Here the CDR3 DNA reads TGTGCCAGCAGAGAGTTAGGGGGCAACACTAATGAAAAACTGTTTTTT. This codes for CASRELGGNTNEKLFF.